This TCR beta chain was identified in a study of graft-versus-host responses after intestinal transplantation. Study conclusions and caveats: The study found high graft-versus-host to host-versus-graft clonal ratios in allografts of patients with graft-donor T cell macrochimerism.

Per the germline V gene, CDR1 is MDHEN and CDR2 is SYDVKM. This CDR3 spans 14 amino acids. V lost 5 bases and J 1 base, leaving 10 bases between the germline ends. Regarding this clone: Its antigen remains unidentified.

Profiled with immunoSEQ multiplex PCR; TCRdb holds only in-frame clones, not every one. The sample comprises about 88,000 clones, 92% of which are singletons, and about 0.3% rests with the top ten. The V call is TRBV28, the J call TRBJ2-3, with TRBD2 as a possible D gene (6 bases). The sample in question was unstimulated CD4+ T cells sorted from spleen or lymph node cells, obtained before intestinal transplant. This TCR derives from a human donor who received an intestinal transplant. The CDR3 DNA follows: TGTGCCAGCAGTCCCTGGGGGGGCACAGATACGCAGTATTTT. Translating gives CASSPWGGTDTQYF.